This T cell receptor (beta chain) originates from a study of Graves' ophthalmopathy and Graves' hyperthyroidism. The study's findings and limits: Most expanded thyroid clonotypes above 0.001 frequency also appeared in blood. Built on 13 signatures, a model told ophthalmopathy apart from stable hyperthyroidism with 85% to 90% sensitivity and approximately 81% specificity.

Amplification targeted the TCR beta CDR3 regions, with RNA transcripts as the source material. HTBI-primed first-round RT-PCR preceded second-round multiplex PCR. MiXCR, applied by TCRdb to the multiplex PCR reads, yields one record per CDR3 protein. The sample holds around 600,000 distinct CDR3 sequences, about 38% seen once. This CDR3 is built from 14 residues. Germline CDR1 reads SGDLS; CDR2 reads YYNGEE. Comment on this clonotype: The antigen is not known. This sequence may be a read error, since a much larger clone differs from it by one base.

Ineligible for inclusion were patients with other autoimmune diseases, uncontrolled infections, pregnancy or lactation. A volume of approximately 10 ml of fresh peripheral blood supplied the PBMCs. The chain is built from TRBV9 and TRBJ2-7, with D perhaps matching TRBD2 (6 bases). The source of this sequence is an adult man with Graves' ophthalmopathy. Input material: peripheral blood. This chain's CDR3 is CASSVAGDPYQQYF. CDR3 nucleotide sequence: TGTGCCAGCAGCGTAGCGGGGGATCCCTACCAGCAGTACTTC.